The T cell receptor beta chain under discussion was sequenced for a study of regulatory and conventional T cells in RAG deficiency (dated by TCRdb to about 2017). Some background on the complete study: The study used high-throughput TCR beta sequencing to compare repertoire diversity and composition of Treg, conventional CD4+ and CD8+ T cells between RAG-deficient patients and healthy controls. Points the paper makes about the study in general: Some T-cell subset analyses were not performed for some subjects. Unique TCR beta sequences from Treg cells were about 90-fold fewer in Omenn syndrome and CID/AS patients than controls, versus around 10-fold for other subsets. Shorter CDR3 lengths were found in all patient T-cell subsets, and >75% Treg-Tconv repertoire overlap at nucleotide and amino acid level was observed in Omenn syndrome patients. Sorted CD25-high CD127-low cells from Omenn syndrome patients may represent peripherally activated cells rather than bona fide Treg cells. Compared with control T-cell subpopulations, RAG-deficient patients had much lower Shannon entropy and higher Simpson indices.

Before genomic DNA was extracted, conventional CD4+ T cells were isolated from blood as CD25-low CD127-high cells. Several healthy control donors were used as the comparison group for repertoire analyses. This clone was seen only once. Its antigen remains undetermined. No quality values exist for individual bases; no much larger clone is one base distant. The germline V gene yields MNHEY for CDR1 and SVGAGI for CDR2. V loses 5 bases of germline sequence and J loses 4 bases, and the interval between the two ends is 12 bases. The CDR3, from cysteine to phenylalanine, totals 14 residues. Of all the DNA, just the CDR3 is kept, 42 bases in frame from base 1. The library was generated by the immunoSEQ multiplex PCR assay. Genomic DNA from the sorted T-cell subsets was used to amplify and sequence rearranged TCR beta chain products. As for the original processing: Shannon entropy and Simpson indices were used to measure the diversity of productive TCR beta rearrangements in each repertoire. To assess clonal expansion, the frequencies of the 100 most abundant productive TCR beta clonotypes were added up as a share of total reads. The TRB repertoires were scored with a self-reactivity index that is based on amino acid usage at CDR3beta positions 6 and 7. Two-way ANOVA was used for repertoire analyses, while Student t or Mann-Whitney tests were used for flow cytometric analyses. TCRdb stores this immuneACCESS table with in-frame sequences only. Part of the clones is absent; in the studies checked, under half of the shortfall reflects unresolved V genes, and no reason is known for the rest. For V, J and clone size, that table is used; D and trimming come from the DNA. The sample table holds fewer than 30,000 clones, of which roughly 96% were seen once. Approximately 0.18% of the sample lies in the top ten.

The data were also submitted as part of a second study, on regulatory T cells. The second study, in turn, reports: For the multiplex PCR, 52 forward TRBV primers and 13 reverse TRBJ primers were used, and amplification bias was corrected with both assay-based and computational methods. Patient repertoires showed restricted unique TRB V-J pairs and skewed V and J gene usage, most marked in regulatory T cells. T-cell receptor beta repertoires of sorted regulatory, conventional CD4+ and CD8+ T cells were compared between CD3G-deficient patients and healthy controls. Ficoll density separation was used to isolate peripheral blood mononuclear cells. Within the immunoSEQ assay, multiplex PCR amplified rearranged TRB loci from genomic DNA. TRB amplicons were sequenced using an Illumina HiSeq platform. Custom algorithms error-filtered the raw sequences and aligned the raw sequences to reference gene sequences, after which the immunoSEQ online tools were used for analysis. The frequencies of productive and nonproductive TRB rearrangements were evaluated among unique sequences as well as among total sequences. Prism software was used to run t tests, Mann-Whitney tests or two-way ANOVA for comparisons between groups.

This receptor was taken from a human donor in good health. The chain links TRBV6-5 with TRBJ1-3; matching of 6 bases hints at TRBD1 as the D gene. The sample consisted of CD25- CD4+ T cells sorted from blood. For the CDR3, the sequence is CASSGRGSGNTIYF. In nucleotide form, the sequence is TGTGCCAGCAGTGGCAGGGGATCAGGAAACACCATATATTTT.